The TCR beta chain under discussion was sequenced for a study of identical twins. A universal primer binding site was introduced by template switching. The final cDNA contained unique molecular identifiers. TCRdb analysed the 5' RACE reads with MiXCR anew, one entry per CDR3 protein. The sample includes about 470,000 distinct CDR3 sequences, roughly a quarter of them seen just once. V dropped 7 bases and J dropped 2 bases, with 8 bases sitting between them. The CDR3 is made up of 12 amino acids. These records were also assigned to another study, of T cells expressing NK-cell markers. That work contributes: Sequencing covered eight donors, seven HCMV-seropositive and one seronegative. Dominant NKG2C+ clonotypes in a handful of donors made up roughly 1.0-7.0% of CD8+ T cells.

This sequence was found in a woman between 18 and 29 years old in good health. Sequencing used CD4+ T cells sorted from blood. The rearrangement joins TRBV12-3 or TRBV12-4 to TRBJ1-1; D remains ambiguous. The CDR3 DNA reads as TGTGCCAGCACTAAAGAAAACACTGAAGCTTTCTTT. Its translation is CASTKENTEAFF.